The rows below give T cell receptor beta chains drawn from one sample of a study of blood T cells in healthy people across ages. One entry per CDR3 protein, called by TCRdb with MiXCR from the 5' RACE reads. The repertoire holds under 2 million distinct CDR3 sequences, with 30% to 35% as singletons. The specimen was blood. The receptors shown here come from a woman younger than 45 in good health. Both conserved end residues are part of each CDR3. Fields, in order: J gene, V gene, D gene, clone size, CDR3 protein, CDR3 DNA. The D gene is left open where the match is weak. Clone size, where shown, is once, few, many, or a class for clones that have expanded.

j_call: TRBJ2-3
v_call: TRBV24-1
d_call: TRBD2
clone_size: -
cdr3_aa: CATSDPTSGMSDTQYF
cdr3_nt: TGTGCCACCAGTGACCCGACTAGCGGGATGTCAGATACGCAGTATTTT

j_call: TRBJ2-7
v_call: TRBV7-2
d_call: TRBD2
clone_size: few
cdr3_aa: CASSVTSLEQYF
cdr3_nt: TGTGCCAGCAGCGTGACTAGCCTCGAGCAGTACTTC

j_call: TRBJ2-7
v_call: TRBV5-1
d_call: -
clone_size: many
cdr3_aa: CASSQQGGSYEQYF
cdr3_nt: TGCGCCAGCAGCCAACAGGGAGGGTCCTACGAGCAGTACTTC

j_call: TRBJ1-2
v_call: TRBV6-1
d_call: -
clone_size: -
cdr3_aa: CASSEAHGPNYGYTF
cdr3_nt: TGTGCCAGCAGTGAAGCGCACGGACCTAACTATGGCTACACCTTC

j_call: TRBJ1-1
v_call: TRBV9
d_call: -
clone_size: -
cdr3_aa: CASSALGRRDTEAFF
cdr3_nt: TGTGCCAGCAGCGCTCTCGGACGGAGGGACACTGAAGCTTTCTTT

j_call: TRBJ1-1
v_call: TRBV7-2
d_call: -
clone_size: few
cdr3_aa: CASTFSGWGTEAFF
cdr3_nt: TGTGCCAGCACCTTTAGTGGATGGGGCACTGAAGCTTTCTTT

j_call: TRBJ2-7
v_call: TRBV4-2
d_call: -
clone_size: few
cdr3_aa: CASSQDQREQYF
cdr3_nt: TGTGCCAGCAGCCAAGATCAACGTGAGCAGTACTTC

j_call: TRBJ1-2
v_call: TRBV7-9
d_call: -
clone_size: few
cdr3_aa: CASSLESGCYGYTF
cdr3_nt: TGTGCCAGCAGCTTAGAATCAGGGTGCTATGGCTACACCTTC

j_call: TRBJ2-7
v_call: TRBV7-3
d_call: TRBD2
clone_size: -
cdr3_aa: CASSLYLAGNAEQYF
cdr3_nt: TGTGCCAGCAGCTTATATCTAGCGGGGAATGCCGAGCAGTACTTC

j_call: TRBJ2-1
v_call: TRBV29-1
d_call: -
clone_size: -
cdr3_aa: CSSGLSIYNEQFF
cdr3_nt: TGCAGCAGCGGACTGTCGATCTACAATGAGCAGTTCTTC

j_call: TRBJ2-1
v_call: TRBV27
d_call: -
clone_size: few
cdr3_aa: CASSFIEGDREQFF
cdr3_nt: TGTGCCAGCAGTTTCATCGAGGGCGACCGGGAGCAGTTCTTC

j_call: TRBJ1-2
v_call: TRBV27
d_call: -
clone_size: many
cdr3_aa: CASSLQPGDTYGYTF
cdr3_nt: TGTGCCAGCAGTCTACAGCCAGGGGACACTTATGGCTACACCTTC

j_call: TRBJ1-1
v_call: TRBV6-1
d_call: -
clone_size: few
cdr3_aa: CASSEVANTEAFF
cdr3_nt: TGTGCCAGCAGTGAAGTCGCAAACACTGAAGCTTTCTTT

j_call: TRBJ2-1
v_call: TRBV28
d_call: -
clone_size: -
cdr3_aa: CASKGGAVEYNEQFF
cdr3_nt: TGTGCCAGCAAGGGCGGGGCCGTAGAGTACAATGAGCAGTTCTTC

j_call: TRBJ2-1
v_call: TRBV25-1
d_call: TRBD1
clone_size: few
cdr3_aa: CASSESGTGLPPGEQFF
cdr3_nt: TGTGCCAGCAGTGAATCCGGGACAGGACTCCCCCCCGGTGAGCAGTTCTTC

j_call: TRBJ2-1
v_call: TRBV12-3/TRBV12-4
d_call: TRBD1
clone_size: -
cdr3_aa: CASSFGDREGNEQFF
cdr3_nt: TGTGCCAGCAGTTTCGGGGACAGGGAAGGCAATGAGCAGTTCTTC

j_call: TRBJ2-6
v_call: TRBV20-1
d_call: TRBD2
clone_size: -
cdr3_aa: CSATGLAGANVLTF
cdr3_nt: TGCAGTGCTACTGGACTAGCTGGGGCCAACGTCCTGACTTTC

j_call: TRBJ1-5
v_call: TRBV3-1
d_call: -
clone_size: few
cdr3_aa: CASSQDPGGNQPQHF
cdr3_nt: TGTGCCAGCAGCCAAGATCCCGGGGGTAATCAGCCCCAGCATTTT

j_call: TRBJ1-2
v_call: TRBV20-1
d_call: TRBD1
clone_size: many
cdr3_aa: CSAEFTRDSYGYTF
cdr3_nt: TGCAGTGCTGAATTCACCCGGGACAGCTATGGCTACACCTTC

j_call: TRBJ2-1
v_call: TRBV10-1
d_call: TRBD2
clone_size: -
cdr3_aa: CASSDQRLAGICNEQFF
cdr3_nt: TGCGCCAGCAGTGATCAGAGACTAGCGGGGATCTGCAATGAGCAGTTCTTC

j_call: TRBJ1-5
v_call: TRBV29-1
d_call: -
clone_size: -
cdr3_aa: CSVALQDNRPQHF
cdr3_nt: TGCAGCGTTGCGCTACAGGATAATCGGCCCCAGCATTTT

j_call: TRBJ1-1
v_call: TRBV20-1
d_call: -
clone_size: -
cdr3_aa: CSARAARGKGSTEAFF
cdr3_nt: TGCAGTGCTAGGGCTGCCCGGGGAAAGGGGAGCACTGAAGCTTTCTTT

j_call: TRBJ2-5
v_call: TRBV2
d_call: TRBD1
clone_size: -
cdr3_aa: CASVRDRLFQETQYF
cdr3_nt: TGTGCCAGCGTTAGGGACAGGCTATTCCAAGAGACCCAGTACTTC

j_call: TRBJ1-6
v_call: TRBV5-1
d_call: -
clone_size: -
cdr3_aa: CASRGLDNSPLHF
cdr3_nt: TGCGCCAGCAGGGGTTTGGATAATTCACCCCTCCACTTT

j_call: TRBJ1-2
v_call: TRBV24-1
d_call: TRBD1
clone_size: few
cdr3_aa: CATSETGDGGYTF
cdr3_nt: TGTGCCACCAGTGAGACAGGGGATGGCGGCTACACCTTC

j_call: TRBJ2-7
v_call: TRBV7-8
d_call: -
clone_size: many
cdr3_aa: CASSLDRIYEQYF
cdr3_nt: TGCGCCAGCAGCTTGGATCGTATCTACGAGCAGTACTTC

j_call: TRBJ2-1
v_call: TRBV27
d_call: -
clone_size: -
cdr3_aa: CASSFGAGGEQFF
cdr3_nt: TGTGCCAGCAGTTTCGGAGCGGGCGGGGAGCAGTTCTTC

j_call: TRBJ2-3
v_call: TRBV7-2
d_call: -
clone_size: -
cdr3_aa: CASSSQLFAGRNSDTQYF
cdr3_nt: TGTGCCAGCAGCTCACAGTTGTTTGCAGGGAGGAACTCAGATACGCAGTATTTT

j_call: TRBJ1-6
v_call: TRBV6-6
d_call: -
clone_size: few
cdr3_aa: CASSGGASYNSPLHF
cdr3_nt: TGTGCCAGCAGTGGGGGAGCCAGCTATAATTCACCCCTCCACTTT

j_call: TRBJ2-7
v_call: TRBV5-1
d_call: -
clone_size: -
cdr3_aa: CASSLDPAGPYEQYF
cdr3_nt: TGCGCCAGCAGCTTGGATCCAGCGGGCCCCTACGAGCAGTACTTC

j_call: TRBJ2-1
v_call: TRBV9
d_call: -
clone_size: -
cdr3_aa: CASSVGGYHNEQFF
cdr3_nt: TGTGCCAGCAGCGTAGGCGGGTATCACAATGAGCAGTTCTTC

j_call: TRBJ2-1
v_call: TRBV9
d_call: TRBD2
clone_size: -
cdr3_aa: CASSVSGHYNEQFF
cdr3_nt: TGTGCCAGCAGCGTTAGCGGGCACTACAATGAGCAGTTCTTC

j_call: TRBJ1-5
v_call: TRBV6-1
d_call: -
clone_size: -
cdr3_aa: CASSEAAGDPPQHF
cdr3_nt: TGTGCCAGCAGTGAAGCGGCGGGGGATCCGCCCCAGCATTTT

j_call: TRBJ1-2
v_call: TRBV20-1
d_call: TRBD1
clone_size: -
cdr3_aa: CSARGRTGKVYGYTF
cdr3_nt: TGCAGTGCTAGGGGTAGGACAGGAAAGGTCTATGGCTACACCTTC

j_call: TRBJ1-1
v_call: TRBV5-1
d_call: -
clone_size: -
cdr3_aa: CASQTGSGKTEAFF
cdr3_nt: TGCGCCAGTCAAACCGGGTCAGGGAAGACTGAAGCTTTCTTT

j_call: TRBJ1-4
v_call: TRBV3-1
d_call: -
clone_size: -
cdr3_aa: CASSQEELGEKLFF
cdr3_nt: TGTGCCAGCAGCCAAGAAGAGTTGGGAGAAAAACTGTTTTTT

j_call: TRBJ2-1
v_call: TRBV4-1
d_call: TRBD2
clone_size: -
cdr3_aa: CASSQGEGSGRANEQFF
cdr3_nt: TGCGCCAGCAGCCAAGGGGAAGGGAGCGGGAGGGCGAATGAGCAGTTCTTC

j_call: TRBJ2-7
v_call: TRBV7-3
d_call: TRBD2
clone_size: few
cdr3_aa: CASTQSEREFAYEQYF
cdr3_nt: TGTGCCAGCACCCAATCGGAGCGGGAGTTCGCCTACGAGCAGTACTTC

j_call: TRBJ2-3
v_call: TRBV29-1
d_call: -
clone_size: -
cdr3_aa: CSVEDPGRGLNTQYF
cdr3_nt: TGCAGCGTTGAAGATCCAGGCAGGGGCCTCAATACGCAGTATTTT

j_call: TRBJ2-7
v_call: TRBV21-1
d_call: -
clone_size: -
cdr3_aa: CASSKLPTPTGASSYEQYF
cdr3_nt: TGTGCCAGCAGCAAACTCCCCACCCCGACAGGTGCAAGCTCCTACGAGCAGTACTTC

j_call: TRBJ1-2
v_call: TRBV27
d_call: -
clone_size: few
cdr3_aa: CASSSRGWYGYTF
cdr3_nt: TGTGCCAGCAGTTCTCGGGGATGGTATGGCTACACCTTC

j_call: TRBJ2-7
v_call: TRBV9
d_call: -
clone_size: -
cdr3_aa: CASSVAEDSAYEQYF
cdr3_nt: TGTGCCAGCAGCGTTGCGGAGGACAGCGCCTACGAGCAGTACTTC

j_call: TRBJ2-7
v_call: TRBV28
d_call: TRBD1
clone_size: once
cdr3_aa: CASSLFGGTGGDEQYF
cdr3_nt: TGTGCCAGCAGTTTATTTGGGGGGACAGGGGGCGACGAGCAGTACTTC